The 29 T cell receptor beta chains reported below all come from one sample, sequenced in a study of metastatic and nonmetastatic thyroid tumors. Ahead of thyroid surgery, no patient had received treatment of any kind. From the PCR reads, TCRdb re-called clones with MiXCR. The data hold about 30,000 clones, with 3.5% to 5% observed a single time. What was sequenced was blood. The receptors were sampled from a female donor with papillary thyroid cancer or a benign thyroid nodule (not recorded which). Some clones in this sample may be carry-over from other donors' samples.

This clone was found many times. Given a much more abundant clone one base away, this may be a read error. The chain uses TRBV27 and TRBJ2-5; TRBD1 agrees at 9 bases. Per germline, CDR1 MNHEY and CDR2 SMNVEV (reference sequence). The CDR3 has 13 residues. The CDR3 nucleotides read TGTGTCAGCTACTCCGACAGGGGGGAGACCCAGTACTTC. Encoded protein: CVSYSDRGETQYF.

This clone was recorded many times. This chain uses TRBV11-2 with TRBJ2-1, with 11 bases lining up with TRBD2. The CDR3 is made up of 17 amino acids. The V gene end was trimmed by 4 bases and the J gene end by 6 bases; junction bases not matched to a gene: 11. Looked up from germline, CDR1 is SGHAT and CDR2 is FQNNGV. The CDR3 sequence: CASSSIRTSGRGNEQFF. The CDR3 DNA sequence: TGTGCCAGCAGCTCGATCCGTACTAGCGGGAGAGGCAATGAGCAGTTCTTC.

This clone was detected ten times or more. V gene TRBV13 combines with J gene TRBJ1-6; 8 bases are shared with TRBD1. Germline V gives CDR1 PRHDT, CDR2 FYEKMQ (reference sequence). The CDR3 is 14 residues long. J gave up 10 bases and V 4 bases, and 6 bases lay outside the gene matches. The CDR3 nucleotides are TGTGCCAGCAGCTACAGGGGGTCCGGATCACCCCTCCACTTT. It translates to CASSYRGSGSPLHF. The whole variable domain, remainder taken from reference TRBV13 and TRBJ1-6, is AAGVIQSPRHLIKEKRETATLKCYPIPRHDTVYWYQQGPGQDPQFLISFYEKMQSDKGSIPDRFSAQQFSDYHSELNMSSLELGDSALYFCASSYRGSGSPLHFGNGTRLTVT.

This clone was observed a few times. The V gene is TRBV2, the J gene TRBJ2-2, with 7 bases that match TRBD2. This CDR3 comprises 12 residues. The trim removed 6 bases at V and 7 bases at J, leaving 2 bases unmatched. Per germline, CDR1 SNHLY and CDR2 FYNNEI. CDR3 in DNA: TGTGCCAGCAGCAGGGAGGGCGGGGAGCTGTTTTTT. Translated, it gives CASSREGGELFF.

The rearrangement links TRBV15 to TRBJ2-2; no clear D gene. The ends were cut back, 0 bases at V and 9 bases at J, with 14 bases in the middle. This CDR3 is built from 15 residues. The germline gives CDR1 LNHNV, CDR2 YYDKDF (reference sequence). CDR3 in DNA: TGTGCCACCAGCAGAGATATAGGGATCGGCAGGGAGCTGTTTTTT. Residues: CATSRDIGIGRELFF.

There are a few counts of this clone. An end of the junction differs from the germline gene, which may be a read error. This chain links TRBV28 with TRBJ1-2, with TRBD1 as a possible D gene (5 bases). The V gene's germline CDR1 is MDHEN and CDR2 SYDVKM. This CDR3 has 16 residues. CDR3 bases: TGTGCCAGCAGTTCCGAAGCCCGGGACGTCGCTCATGGCTACAACTTC. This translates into CASSSEARDVAHGYNF.

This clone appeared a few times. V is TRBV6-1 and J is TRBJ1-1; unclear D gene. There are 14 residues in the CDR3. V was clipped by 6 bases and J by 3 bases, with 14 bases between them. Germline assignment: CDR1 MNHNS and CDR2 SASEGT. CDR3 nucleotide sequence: TGTGCCAGCAGCTCCGTTAGAGGGTACACTGAAGCTTTCTTT. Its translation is CASSSVRGYTEAFF.

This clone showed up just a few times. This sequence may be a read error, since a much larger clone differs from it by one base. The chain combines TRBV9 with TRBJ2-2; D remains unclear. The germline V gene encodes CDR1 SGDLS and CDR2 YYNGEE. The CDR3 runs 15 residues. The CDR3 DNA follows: TGCACCAGCAGCCCCCGAAAGATGAACACCGGGGAGCTGTTTTTT. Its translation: CTSSPRKMNTGELFF.

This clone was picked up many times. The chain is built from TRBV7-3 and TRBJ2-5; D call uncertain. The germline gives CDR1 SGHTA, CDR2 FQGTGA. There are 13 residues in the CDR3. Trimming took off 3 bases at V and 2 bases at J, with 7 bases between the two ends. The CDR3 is CASSFMAQETQYF. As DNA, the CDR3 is TGTGCCAGCAGCTTCATGGCACAAGAGACCCAGTACTTC.

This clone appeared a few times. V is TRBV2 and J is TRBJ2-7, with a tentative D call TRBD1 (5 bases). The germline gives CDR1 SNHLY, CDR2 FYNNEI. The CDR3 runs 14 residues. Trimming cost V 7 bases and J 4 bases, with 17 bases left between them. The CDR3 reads CASIFGAGSYEQYF. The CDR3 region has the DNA TGTGCCAGCATTTTTGGTGCAGGGTCTTACGAGCAGTACTTC. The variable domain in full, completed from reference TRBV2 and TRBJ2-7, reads EPEVTQTPSHQVTQMGQEVILRCVPISNHLYFYWYRQILGQKVEFLVSFYNNEISEKSEIFDDQFSVERPDGSNFTLKIRSTKLEDSAMYFCASIFGAGSYEQYFGPGTRLTVT.

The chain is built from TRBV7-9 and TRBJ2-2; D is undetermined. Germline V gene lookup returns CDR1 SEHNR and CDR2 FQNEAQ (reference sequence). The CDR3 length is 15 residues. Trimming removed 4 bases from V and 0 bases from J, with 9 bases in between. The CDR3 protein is CASSSGRTNTGELFF. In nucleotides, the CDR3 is TGTGCCAGCAGCTCCGGACGGACGAACACCGGGGAGCTGTTTTTT. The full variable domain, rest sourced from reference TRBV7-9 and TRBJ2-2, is DTGVSQNPRHKITKRGQNVTFRCDPISEHNRLYWYRQTLGQGPEFLTYFQNEAQLEKSRLLSDRFSAERPKGSFSTLEIQRTEQGDSAMYLCASSSGRTNTGELFFGEGSRLTVL.

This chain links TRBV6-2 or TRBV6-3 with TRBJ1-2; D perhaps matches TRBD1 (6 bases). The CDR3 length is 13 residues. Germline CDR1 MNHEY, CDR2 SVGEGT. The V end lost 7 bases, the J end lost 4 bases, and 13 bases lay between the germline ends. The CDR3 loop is CASMDGQRYGYTF. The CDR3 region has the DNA TGTGCCAGCATGGATGGACAGCGCTATGGCTACACCTTC.

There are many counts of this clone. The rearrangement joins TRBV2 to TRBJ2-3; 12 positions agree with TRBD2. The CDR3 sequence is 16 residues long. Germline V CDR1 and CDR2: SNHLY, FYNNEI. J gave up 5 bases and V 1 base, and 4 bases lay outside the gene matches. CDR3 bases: TGTGCCAGCAGTGAAGGGACTAGCGGGATGGGAGATACGCAGTATTTT. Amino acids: CASSEGTSGMGDTQYF.

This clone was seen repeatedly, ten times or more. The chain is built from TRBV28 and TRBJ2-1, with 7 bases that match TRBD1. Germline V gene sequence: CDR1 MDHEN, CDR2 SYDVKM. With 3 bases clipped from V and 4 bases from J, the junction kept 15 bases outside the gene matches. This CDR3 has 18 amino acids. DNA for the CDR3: TGTGCCAGCAGTTTTTACGACTCCGGGACAGTTACGTACAATGAGCAGTTCTTC. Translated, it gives CASSFYDSGTVTYNEQFF.

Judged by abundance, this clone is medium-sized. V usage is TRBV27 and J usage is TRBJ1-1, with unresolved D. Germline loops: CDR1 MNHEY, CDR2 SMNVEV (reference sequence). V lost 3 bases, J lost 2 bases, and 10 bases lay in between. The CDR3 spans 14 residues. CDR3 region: CASSFPGRNTEAFF. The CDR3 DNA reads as TGTGCCAGCAGTTTTCCAGGTCGCAACACTGAAGCTTTCTTT.

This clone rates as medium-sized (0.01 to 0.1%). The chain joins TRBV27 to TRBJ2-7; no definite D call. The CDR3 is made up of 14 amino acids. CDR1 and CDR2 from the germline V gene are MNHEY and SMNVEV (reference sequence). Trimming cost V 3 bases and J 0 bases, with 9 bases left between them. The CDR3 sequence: CASSFRPNSYEQYF. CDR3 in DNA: TGTGCCAGCAGTTTTCGTCCTAACTCCTACGAGCAGTACTTC.

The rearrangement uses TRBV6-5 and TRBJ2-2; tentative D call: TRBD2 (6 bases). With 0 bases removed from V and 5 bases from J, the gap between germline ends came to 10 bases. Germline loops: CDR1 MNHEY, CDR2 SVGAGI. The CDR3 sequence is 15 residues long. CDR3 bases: TGTGCCAGCAGTTACTCGGGAAGCGGGACCGGGGAGCTGTTTTTT. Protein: CASSYSGSGTGELFF.

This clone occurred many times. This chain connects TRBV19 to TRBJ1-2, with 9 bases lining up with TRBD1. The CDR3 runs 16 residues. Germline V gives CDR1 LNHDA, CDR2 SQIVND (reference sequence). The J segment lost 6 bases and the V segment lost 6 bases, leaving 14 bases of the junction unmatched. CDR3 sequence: CASRTLRDRVGHGYTF. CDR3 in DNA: TGTGCCAGTAGGACGCTCCGGGACAGGGTAGGCCATGGCTACACCTTC. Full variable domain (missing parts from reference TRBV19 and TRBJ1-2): DGGITQSPKYLFRKEGQNVTLSCEQNLNHDAMYWYRQDPGQGLRLIYYSQIVNDFQKGDIAEGYSVSREKKESFPLTVTSAQKNPTAFYLCASRTLRDRVGHGYTFGSGTRLTVV.

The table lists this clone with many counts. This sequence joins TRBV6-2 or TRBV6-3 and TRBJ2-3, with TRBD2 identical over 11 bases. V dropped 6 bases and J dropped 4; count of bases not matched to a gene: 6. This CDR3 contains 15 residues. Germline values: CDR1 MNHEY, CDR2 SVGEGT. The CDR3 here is CASSQSSGGPDTQYF. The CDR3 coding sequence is TGTGCCAGCAGCCAATCTAGCGGGGGGCCAGATACGCAGTATTTT.

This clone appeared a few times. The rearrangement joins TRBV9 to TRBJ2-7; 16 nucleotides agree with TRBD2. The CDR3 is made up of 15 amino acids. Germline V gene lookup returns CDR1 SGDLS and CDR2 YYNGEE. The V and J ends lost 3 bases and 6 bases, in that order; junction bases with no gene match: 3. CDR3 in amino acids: CASSEGTSGRAEQYF. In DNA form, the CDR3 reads TGTGCCAGCAGCGAGGGGACTAGCGGGAGGGCCGAGCAGTACTTC.

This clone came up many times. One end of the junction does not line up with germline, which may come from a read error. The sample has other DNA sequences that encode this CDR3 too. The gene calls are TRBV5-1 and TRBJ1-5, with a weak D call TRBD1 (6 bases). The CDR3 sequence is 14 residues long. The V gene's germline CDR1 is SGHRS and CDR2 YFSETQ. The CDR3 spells CASSPGGGDQPQHF. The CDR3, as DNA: TGCGCCAGCAGCCCTGGAGGGGGTGATCAGCCCCAGCACTTT.

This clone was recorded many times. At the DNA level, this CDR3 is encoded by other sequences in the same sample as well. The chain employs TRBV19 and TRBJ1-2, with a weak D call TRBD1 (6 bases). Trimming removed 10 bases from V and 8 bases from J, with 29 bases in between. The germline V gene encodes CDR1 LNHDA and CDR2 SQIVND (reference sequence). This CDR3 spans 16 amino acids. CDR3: CATGRIELGAAGGYTF. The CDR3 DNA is TGTGCCACCGGAAGGATCGAATTGGGGGCGGCAGGAGGCTACACCTTC.

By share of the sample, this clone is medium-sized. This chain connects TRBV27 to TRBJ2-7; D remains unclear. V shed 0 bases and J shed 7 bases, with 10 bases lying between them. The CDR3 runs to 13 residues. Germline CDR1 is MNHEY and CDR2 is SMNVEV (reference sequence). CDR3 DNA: TGTGCCAGCAGTTTATCCACAGTGTCTGAGCAGTACTTC. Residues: CASSLSTVSEQYF.

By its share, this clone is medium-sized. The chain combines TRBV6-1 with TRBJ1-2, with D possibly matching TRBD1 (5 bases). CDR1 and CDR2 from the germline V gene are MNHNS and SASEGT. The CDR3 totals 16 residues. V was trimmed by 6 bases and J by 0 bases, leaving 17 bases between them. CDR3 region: CASRGQRSSTNYGYTF. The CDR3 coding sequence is TGTGCCAGCAGAGGACAAAGGAGCTCGACTAACTATGGCTACACCTTC.

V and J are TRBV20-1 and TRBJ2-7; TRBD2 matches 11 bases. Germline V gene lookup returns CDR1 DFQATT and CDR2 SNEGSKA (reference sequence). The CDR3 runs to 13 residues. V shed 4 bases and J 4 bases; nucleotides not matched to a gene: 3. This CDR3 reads CSAKGLAEYEQYV. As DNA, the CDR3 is TGCAGTGCTAAGGGACTAGCGGAGTACGAGCAGTACGTC.

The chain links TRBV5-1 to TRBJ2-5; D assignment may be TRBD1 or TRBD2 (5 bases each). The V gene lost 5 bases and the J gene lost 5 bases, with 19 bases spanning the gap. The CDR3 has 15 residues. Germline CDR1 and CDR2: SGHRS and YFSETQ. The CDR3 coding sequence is TGCGCCAGCAGTCGATCCGGGACCCCCATTGAGACCCAGTACTTC. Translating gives CASSRSGTPIETQYF.

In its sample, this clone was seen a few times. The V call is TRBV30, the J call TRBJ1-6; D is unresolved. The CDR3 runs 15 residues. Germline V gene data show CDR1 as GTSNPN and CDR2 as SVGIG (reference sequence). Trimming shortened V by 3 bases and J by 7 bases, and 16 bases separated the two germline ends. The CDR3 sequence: CAWRALATDNSPLHF. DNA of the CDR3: TGTGCCTGGAGAGCCCTGGCAACAGACAATTCACCCCTCCACTTT.

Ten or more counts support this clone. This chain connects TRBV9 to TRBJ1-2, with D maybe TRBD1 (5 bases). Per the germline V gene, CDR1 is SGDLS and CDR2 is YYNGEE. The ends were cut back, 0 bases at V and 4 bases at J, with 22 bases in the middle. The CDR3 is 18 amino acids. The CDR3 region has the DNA TGTGCCAGCAGCGTAGAGGGCAGGGCATCCCTATCACCCTATGGCTACACCTTC. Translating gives CASSVEGRASLSPYGYTF.

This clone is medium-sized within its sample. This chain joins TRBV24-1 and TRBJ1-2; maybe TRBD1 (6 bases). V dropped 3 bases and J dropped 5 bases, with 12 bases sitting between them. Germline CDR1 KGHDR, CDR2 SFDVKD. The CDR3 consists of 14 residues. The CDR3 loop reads CATSDEGGSYGYTF. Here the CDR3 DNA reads TGTGCCACCAGTGATGAGGGGGGGTCATATGGCTACACCTTC.